The 3 T cell receptor beta chains given below trace back to one sample, sequenced in a study of CD8+ T cells in alopecia areata. As to treatment: oral pan-JAK inhibitor, 5-10 mg twice daily. Reverse transcribed after extraction, RNA yielded cDNA as the sequencing template. Assay used: immunoSEQ multiplex PCR; TCRdb lists only in-frame clones, some missing. The sample shows 150,000 to 200,000 clones, under 80% of them seen only once. The source was CD4+ T cells sorted from blood, collected around week 50, from a patient treated with tofacitinib. Receptors originate from a human donor with alopecia areata.

This clone has only a few counts. V is TRBV4-1 and J is TRBJ1-2; maybe TRBD1 (5 bases). The germline gives CDR1 MGHRA, CDR2 YSYEKL. V shed 0 bases and J shed 4 bases, with 12 bases lying between them. The CDR3 is 15 amino acids. CDR3 bases: TGCGCCAGCAGCCAAGAGACAGAGAAATCCTATGGCTACACCTTC. Amino acids: CASSQETEKSYGYTF.

The V and J genes are TRBV5-1 and TRBJ2-7; D may be TRBD1 (5 bases). Trimming removed 4 bases from V and 6 bases from J, with 17 bases in between. CDR3 size: 14 residues. From germline, CDR1 is SGHRS and CDR2 YFSETQ. For the CDR3, the DNA is TGCGCCAGCAGCACGACAGTTGGACGTAGCGAGCAGTACTTC. Translation: CASSTTVGRSEQYF.

The chain uses TRBV7-2 and TRBJ2-7, with unresolved D. This CDR3 comprises 12 residues. Germline V lookup: CDR1 SGHTA, CDR2 FQGNSA. Trimming cost V 1 base and J 4 bases, with 5 bases left between them. Here the CDR3 reads CASSLDQYEQYF. The CDR3 nucleotides read TGTGCCAGCAGCTTAGACCAATACGAGCAGTACTTC. The whole variable domain, filled in from reference TRBV7-2 and TRBJ2-7, reads GAGVSQSPSNKVTEKGKDVELRCDPISGHTALYWYRQSLGQGLEFLIYFQGNSAPDKSGLPSDRFSAERTGGSVSTLTIQRTQQEDSAVYLCASSLDQYEQYFGPGTRLTVT.